This T cell receptor (beta chain) is drawn from a study of breast tumors, draining lymph nodes, adjacent tissues. From the multiplex PCR reads, TCRdb called clonotypes with MiXCR, one entry per CDR3 protein. Among roughly 100,000 distinct CDR3 sequences listed, around 30% were seen once. V lost 6 bases and J 0 bases, leaving 9 bases between the germline ends. CDR3 size: 15 residues. Germline V lookup: CDR1 SGHTA, CDR2 FQGTGA. Study results and caveats: Most tumor T cells seemingly derive from lymph node, then expand in tumor. Tumors had less TCR diversity than lymph nodes, more than nontumor tissue.

Axillary draining lymph nodes of breast cancer patients supplied the node samples. This clonotype was detected many times. Its antigen is currently unknown. Sequences were obtained from axillary lymph node tissue. V is TRBV7-3 and J is TRBJ2-6; D is uncertain. The source of this sequence is a female donor with breast cancer. Some clones in this sample may be carry-over from other donors' samples. This CDR3 is CASSQRSSGANVLTF. Written as DNA, the CDR3 is TGTGCCAGCAGTCAAAGAAGCTCTGGGGCCAACGTCCTGACTTTC.